Shown below are 18 T cell receptor beta chains from a single sample sequenced in a study of blood T cell repertoires in COVID-19 (TCRdb year 2020). The method was the immunoSEQ multiplex PCR assay. TCRdb's version of the immuneACCESS table is confined to in-frame rearrangements and falls short of the full clone set. An unresolved V gene accounts for under half of the shortfall where checked; the remainder is of unknown origin. The sample contains about 180,000 clones, roughly 83% of them found a single time. The ten largest clones take up 8% to 10% of the sample. Sequencing used PBMCs or T cells enriched from blood (not recorded which). Source of these receptors: a woman aged 25 to 39 who had recovered from COVID-19.

This chain joins TRBV2 and TRBJ2-1, with TRBD2 as a possible D gene (5 bases). The V end lost 6 bases, the J end lost 7 bases, and 13 bases lay between the germline ends. This CDR3 spans 13 amino acids. Germline CDR1 and CDR2: SNHLY and FYNNEI. This CDR3 reads CASRGQTGNEQFF. As DNA, the CDR3 is TGTGCCAGCAGGGGCCAAACGGGAAATGAGCAGTTCTTC. Full variable domain (remainder filled in from reference TRBV2 and TRBJ2-1): EPEVTQTPSHQVTQMGQEVILRCVPISNHLYFYWYRQILGQKVEFLVSFYNNEISEKSEIFDDQFSVERPDGSNFTLKIRSTKLEDSAMYFCASRGQTGNEQFFGPGTRLTVL.

This clone has a single count. V and J are TRBV27 and TRBJ1-5, with unresolved D. V was pared by 5 bases and J by 1 base, with 9 bases between. The germline V gene encodes CDR1 MNHEY and CDR2 SMNVEV (reference sequence). The CDR3 loop spans 14 amino acids. The CDR3 DNA reads as TGTGCCAGCAGTCCGACACTCAGCAATCAGCCCCAGCATTTT. Its translation: CASSPTLSNQPQHF.

The chain carries TRBV9 and TRBJ2-1; D remains ambiguous. The germline gives CDR1 SGDLS, CDR2 YYNGEE. Between the trimmed V and J ends, which lost 3 bases and 0 bases, there was a span of 10 bases. The CDR3 totals 15 residues. This CDR3 is CASSAVLSSYNEQFF. The DNA of the CDR3 is TGTGCCAGCAGCGCCGTCTTGAGCTCCTACAATGAGCAGTTCTTC.

The chain recombines TRBV25-1 with TRBJ2-7, with TRBD1 matching 7 bases. The CDR3 runs to 14 residues. V was clipped by 3 bases and J by 1 base; unmatched bases: 3. From germline, CDR1 is MGHDK and CDR2 SYGVNS. CDR3 sequence: CASSETGQSYEQYF. CDR3 DNA: TGTGCCAGCAGTGAGACGGGACAGTCCTACGAGCAGTACTTC.

The chain carries TRBV27 and TRBJ2-7; D uncertain. This CDR3 contains 11 residues. Deletions cut 5 bases from V and 3 bases from J, with 5 bases between. Germline-derived CDR1 and CDR2 are MNHEY and SMNVEV (reference sequence). The CDR3 spells CASSQFYEQYF. CDR3 nucleotides: TGTGCCAGCAGTCAGTTCTACGAGCAGTACTTC.

J is TRBJ2-3 and V is TRBV27, with D possibly matching TRBD1 (5 bases). The ends were cut back, 3 bases at V and 6 bases at J, with 25 bases in the middle. The CDR3 is 18 residues long. The germline V gene has CDR1 MNHEY and CDR2 SMNVEV (reference sequence). CDR3: CASSFAGWGRALGDTQYF. The CDR3, as DNA: TGTGCCAGCAGTTTTGCAGGGTGGGGCCGGGCACTCGGGGATACGCAGTATTTT.

The chain joins TRBV30 to TRBJ2-1; 9 bases fit TRBD2. The CDR3 runs 15 residues. Germline V gives CDR1 GTSNPN, CDR2 SVGIG (reference sequence). The trim removed 0 bases at V and 9 bases at J, leaving 9 bases unmatched. The CDR3 region is CAWSVSASGTTEQFF. The CDR3 region has the DNA TGTGCCTGGAGTGTGTCAGCTAGCGGGACTACTGAGCAGTTCTTC.

The chain links TRBV18 to TRBJ1-6; 10 bases match TRBD1. The V gene's germline CDR1 is KGHSH and CDR2 LQKENI. This CDR3 region has 17 residues. V trimming: 3 bases; J trimming: 9 bases; junction bases outside the gene matches: 11. CDR3 sequence (DNA): TGTGCCAGCTCACCCGGGCCGGCGGGACAGGGGAGTTCACCCCTCCACTTT. This encodes CASSPGPAGQGSSPLHF.

The gene calls are TRBV30 and TRBJ1-6; 7 bases are shared with TRBD1. V lost 0 bases, J lost 0 bases, and 2 bases stayed unmatched. CDR1 and CDR2 (germline): GTSNPN, SVGIG (reference sequence). The CDR3 contains 16 residues. CDR3 nucleotides: TGTGCCTGGAGTGTCAGGGGGAGCTCCTATAATTCACCCCTCCACTTT. Translated: CAWSVRGSSYNSPLHF.

The V call is TRBV5-8, the J call TRBJ2-3; D possibly corresponds to TRBD2 (6 bases). This CDR3 contains 14 residues. Germline V gene sequence: CDR1 SGHTS, CDR2 YDEGEE. V lost 2 bases and J 0 bases, leaving 7 bases between the germline ends. CDR3 protein: CASSFGLSTDTQYF. The CDR3 DNA is TGTGCCAGCAGCTTTGGACTAAGCACAGATACGCAGTATTTT.

V and J are TRBV18 and TRBJ2-3; possibly TRBD1 for D (6 bases). This CDR3 is 13 amino acids long. Per the germline V gene, CDR1 is KGHSH and CDR2 is LQKENI. V dropped 2 bases and J dropped 6 bases, with 9 bases sitting between them. The CDR3 sequence: CASSPRTDDTQYF. The CDR3 region has the DNA TGTGCCAGCTCACCAAGGACAGACGATACGCAGTATTTT.

This chain joins TRBV27 and TRBJ2-3; 13 bases are a match to TRBD2. The CDR3 spans 16 residues. Germline CDR1 and CDR2: MNHEY and SMNVEV (reference sequence). V was pared by 5 bases and J by 3 bases, with 5 bases of the junction left unmatched. The CDR3 sequence is CASSAVLAGGTDTQYF. The CDR3 coding sequence is TGTGCCAGCAGTGCCGTACTAGCGGGAGGGACAGATACGCAGTATTTT.

The rearrangement joins TRBV6-5 to TRBJ1-1, with a weak D call TRBD1 (6 bases). Germline V gene lookup returns CDR1 MNHEY and CDR2 SVGAGI. CDR3 length: 15 amino acids. The V end was cut by 6 bases, the J end by 2 bases, with 16 bases between. The CDR3 protein is CASSTYTGLNTEAFF. In nucleotides, the CDR3 is TGTGCCAGCAGCACGTATACAGGGCTCAACACTGAAGCTTTCTTT.

This rearrangement joins TRBV25-1 to TRBJ2-1, with 7 bases identical to TRBD1. This CDR3 region has 18 residues. CDR1 is MGHDK, CDR2 SYGVNS, per germline. The J segment lost 4 bases and the V segment lost 2 bases, leaving 14 bases of the junction unmatched. The CDR3 DNA reads as TGTGCCAGCAGTGAAGTTCCGGTACCGGGACAGAAATACAATGAGCAGTTCTTC. Translation gives CASSEVPVPGQKYNEQFF. Full variable domain (rest looked up from reference TRBV25-1 and TRBJ2-1): EADIYQTPRYLVIGTGKKITLECSQTMGHDKMYWYQQDPGMELHLIHYSYGVNSTEKGDLSSESTVSRIRTEHFPLTLESARPSHTSQYLCASSEVPVPGQKYNEQFFGPGTRLTVL.

The rearrangement uses TRBV19 and TRBJ1-3, with D perhaps TRBD1 (6 bases). CDR1 LNHDA and CDR2 SQIVND come from the germline V gene (reference sequence). The germline V and J ends were trimmed by 5 bases and 3 bases, with 14 bases remaining between them. The CDR3 is made up of 15 amino acids. The CDR3 reads CASSAWTEDGNTIYF. The CDR3 bases are TGTGCCAGTAGTGCCTGGACAGAAGATGGAAACACCATATATTTT. Combining the CDR3 with reference TRBV19 and TRBJ1-3 gives the whole variable domain DGGITQSPKYLFRKEGQNVTLSCEQNLNHDAMYWYRQDPGQGLRLIYYSQIVNDFQKGDIAEGYSVSREKKESFPLTVTSAQKNPTAFYLCASSAWTEDGNTIYFGEGSWLTVV.

The V call is TRBV29-1, the J call TRBJ2-3; D unclear. The CDR3 runs to 15 residues. With 1 base removed from V and 0 bases from J, the gap between germline ends came to 11 bases. The germline CDR1 and CDR2 sequences are SQVTM and ANQGSEA. For the CDR3, the DNA is TGCAGCGTTGAAGGGGCCAGGCCGAGCACAGATACGCAGTATTTT. This translates into CSVEGARPSTDTQYF.

This clone has only one observation. This chain connects TRBV18 to TRBJ2-7, with 9 bases identical to TRBD1. Germline CDR1 reads KGHSH; CDR2 reads LQKENI. V shed 3 bases and J 5 bases; nucleotides not matched to a gene: 8. This CDR3 has 15 residues. CDR3 protein: CASSPWTGEMNEQYF. The CDR3 DNA follows: TGTGCCAGCTCACCCTGGACAGGGGAAATGAACGAGCAGTACTTC.

The CDR3, as DNA: TGTGCCAGCAGTTACTCACAGGGTTTGGGGGATGGCTACACCTTC. Its protein is CASSYSQGLGDGYTF. The chain is built from TRBV28 and TRBJ1-2; D perhaps matches TRBD1 (6 bases). The V end was cut by 4 bases, the J end by 6 bases, with 18 bases between. The V gene's germline CDR1 is MDHEN and CDR2 SYDVKM. This CDR3 is built from 15 residues.